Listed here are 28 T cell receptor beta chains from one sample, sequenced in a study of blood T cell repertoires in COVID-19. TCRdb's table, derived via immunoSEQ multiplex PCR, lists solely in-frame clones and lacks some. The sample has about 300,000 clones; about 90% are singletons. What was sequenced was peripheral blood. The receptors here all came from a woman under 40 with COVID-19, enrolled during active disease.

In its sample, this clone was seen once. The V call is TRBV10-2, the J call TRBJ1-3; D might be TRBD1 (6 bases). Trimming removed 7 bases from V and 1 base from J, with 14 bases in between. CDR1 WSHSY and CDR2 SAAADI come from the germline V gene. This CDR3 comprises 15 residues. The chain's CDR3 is CASTLAGVSGNTIYF. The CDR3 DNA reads TGCGCCAGCACCCTCGCAGGGGTATCTGGAAACACCATATATTTT.

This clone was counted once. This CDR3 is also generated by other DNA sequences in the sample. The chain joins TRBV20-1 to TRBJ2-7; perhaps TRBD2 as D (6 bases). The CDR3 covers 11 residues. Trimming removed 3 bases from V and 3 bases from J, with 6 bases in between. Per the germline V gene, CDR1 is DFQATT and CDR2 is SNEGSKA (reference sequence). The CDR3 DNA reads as TGCAGTGCTAGGGGGGGCTACGAGCAGTACTTC. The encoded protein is CSARGGYEQYF.

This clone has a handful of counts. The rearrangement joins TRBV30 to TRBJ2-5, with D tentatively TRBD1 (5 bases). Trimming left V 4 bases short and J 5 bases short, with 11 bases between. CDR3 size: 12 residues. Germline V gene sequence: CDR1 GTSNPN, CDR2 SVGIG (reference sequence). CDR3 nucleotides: TGTGCCTGGAATGGGGCTTTCGAGACCCAGTACTTC. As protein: CAWNGAFETQYF.

The CDR3 sequence is CASSHALGTSGGEQFF. CDR3 nucleotide sequence: TGTGCCAGCAGCCATGCGCTGGGGACTAGCGGGGGGGAGCAGTTCTTC. The gene calls are TRBV3-1 (or the pseudogene TRBV3-2) and TRBJ2-1, with 15 positions matching TRBD2. The CDR3 extends over 16 amino acids. The ends lost 3 bases at V and 10 bases at J; junction bases unmatched: 7. Germline loops: CDR1 LGHDT, CDR2 YNNKEL (reference sequence).

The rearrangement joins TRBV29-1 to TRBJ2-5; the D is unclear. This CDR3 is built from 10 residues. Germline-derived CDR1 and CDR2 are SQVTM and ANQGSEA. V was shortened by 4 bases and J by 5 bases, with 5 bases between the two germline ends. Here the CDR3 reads CSVGAETQYF. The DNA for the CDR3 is TGCAGCGTTGGTGCGGAGACCCAGTACTTC.

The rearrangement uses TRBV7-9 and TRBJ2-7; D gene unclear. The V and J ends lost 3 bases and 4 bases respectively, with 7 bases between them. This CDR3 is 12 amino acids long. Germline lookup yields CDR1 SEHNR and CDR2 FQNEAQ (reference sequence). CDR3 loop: CASSFSGYEQYF. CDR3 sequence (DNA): TGTGCCAGCAGCTTCTCAGGTTACGAGCAGTACTTC.

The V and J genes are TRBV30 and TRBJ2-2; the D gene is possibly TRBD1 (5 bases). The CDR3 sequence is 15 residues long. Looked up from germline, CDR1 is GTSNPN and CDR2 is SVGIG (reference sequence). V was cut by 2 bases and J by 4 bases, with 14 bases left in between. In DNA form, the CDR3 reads TGTGCCTGGAGTCCAGGGTTTTCGGGCACCGGGGAGCTGTTTTTT. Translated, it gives CAWSPGFSGTGELFF.

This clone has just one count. The CDR3 DNA reads TGTGCCAGCAGCTTAGGAGACAGGCAGAACACTGAAGCTTTCTTT. Protein product: CASSLGDRQNTEAFF. The chain carries TRBV13 and TRBJ1-1; weak D call: TRBD1 (6 bases). The CDR3 spans 15 residues. Germline V gives CDR1 PRHDT, CDR2 FYEKMQ (reference sequence). V gave up 0 bases and J gave up 1 base, with 9 bases separating them.

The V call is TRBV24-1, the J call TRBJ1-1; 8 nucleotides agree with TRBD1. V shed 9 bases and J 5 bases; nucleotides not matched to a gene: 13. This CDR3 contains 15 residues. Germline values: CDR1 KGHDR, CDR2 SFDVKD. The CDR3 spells CATEGPGGAGTEAFF. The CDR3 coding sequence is TGTGCCACCGAAGGACCAGGGGGCGCTGGGACTGAAGCTTTCTTT.

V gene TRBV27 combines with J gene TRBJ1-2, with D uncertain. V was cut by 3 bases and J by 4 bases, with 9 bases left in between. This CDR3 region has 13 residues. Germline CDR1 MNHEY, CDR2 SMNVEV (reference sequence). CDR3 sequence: CASSFAASYGYTF. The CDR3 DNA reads TGTGCCAGCAGTTTTGCGGCGAGCTATGGCTACACCTTC.

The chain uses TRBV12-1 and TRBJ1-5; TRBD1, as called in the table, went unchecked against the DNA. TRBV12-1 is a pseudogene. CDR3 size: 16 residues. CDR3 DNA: TGTGCCAGCAGCTTTCGCGGCCAGGGGTGCGATCAGCCCCAGCATTTT. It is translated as CASSFRGQGCDQPQHF.

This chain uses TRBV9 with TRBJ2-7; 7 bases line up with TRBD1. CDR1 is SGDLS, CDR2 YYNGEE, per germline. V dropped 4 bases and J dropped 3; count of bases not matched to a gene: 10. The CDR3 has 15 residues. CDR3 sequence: CASSRGSDRIYEQYF. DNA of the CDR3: TGTGCCAGCAGCCGGGGATCGGACAGGATCTACGAGCAGTACTTC.

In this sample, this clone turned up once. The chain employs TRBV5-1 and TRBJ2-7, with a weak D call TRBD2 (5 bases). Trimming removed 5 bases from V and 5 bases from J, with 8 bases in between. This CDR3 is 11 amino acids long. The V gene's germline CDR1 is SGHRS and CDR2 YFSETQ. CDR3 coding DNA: TGCGCCAGCAGGGAGGCGGACGAGCAGTACTTC. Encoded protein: CASREADEQYF.

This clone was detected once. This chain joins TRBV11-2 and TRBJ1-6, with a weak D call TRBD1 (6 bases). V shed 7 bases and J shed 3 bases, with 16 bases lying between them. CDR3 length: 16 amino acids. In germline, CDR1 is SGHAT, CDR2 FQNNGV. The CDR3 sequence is CASNRRTEVYNSPLHF. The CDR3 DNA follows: TGTGCCAGCAACCGCCGGACAGAGGTCTATAATTCACCCCTCCACTTT. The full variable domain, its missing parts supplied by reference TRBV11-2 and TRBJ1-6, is EAGVAQSPRYKIIEKRQSVAFWCNPISGHATLYWYQQILGQGPKLLIQFQNNGVVDDSQLPKDRFSAERLKGVDSTLKIQPAKLEDSAVYLCASNRRTEVYNSPLHFGNGTRLTVT.

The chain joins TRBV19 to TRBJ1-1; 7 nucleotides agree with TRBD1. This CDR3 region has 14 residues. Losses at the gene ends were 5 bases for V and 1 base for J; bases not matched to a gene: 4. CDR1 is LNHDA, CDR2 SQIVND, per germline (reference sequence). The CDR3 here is CASSFTGANTEAFF. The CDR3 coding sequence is TGTGCCAGTAGTTTCACAGGGGCGAACACTGAAGCTTTCTTT.

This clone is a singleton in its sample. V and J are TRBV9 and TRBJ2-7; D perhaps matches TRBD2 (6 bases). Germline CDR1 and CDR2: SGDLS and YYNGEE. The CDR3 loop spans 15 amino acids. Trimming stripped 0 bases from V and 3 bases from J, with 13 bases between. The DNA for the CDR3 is TGTGCCAGCAGCGTAGCCCTAGCGATGAACTACGAGCAGTACGTC. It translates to CASSVALAMNYEQYV.

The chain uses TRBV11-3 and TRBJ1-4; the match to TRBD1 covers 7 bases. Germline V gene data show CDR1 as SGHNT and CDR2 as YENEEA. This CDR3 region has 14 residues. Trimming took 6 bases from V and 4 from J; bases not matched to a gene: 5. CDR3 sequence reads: CASSIGQVNEKLFF. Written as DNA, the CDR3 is TGTGCCAGCAGTATCGGACAGGTTAATGAAAAACTGTTTTTT.

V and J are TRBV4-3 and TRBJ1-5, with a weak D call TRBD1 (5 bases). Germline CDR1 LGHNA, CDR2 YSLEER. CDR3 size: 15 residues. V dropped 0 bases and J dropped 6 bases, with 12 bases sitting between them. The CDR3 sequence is CASSQDRGGGQPQHF. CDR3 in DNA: TGCGCCAGCAGCCAAGATCGGGGCGGGGGTCAGCCCCAGCATTTT.

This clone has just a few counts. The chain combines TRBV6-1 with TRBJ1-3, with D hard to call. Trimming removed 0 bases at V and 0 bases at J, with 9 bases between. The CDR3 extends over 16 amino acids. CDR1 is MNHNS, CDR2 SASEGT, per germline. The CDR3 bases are TGTGCCAGCAGTGAAGCGTCCGGGAGCTCTGGAAACACCATATATTTT. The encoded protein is CASSEASGSSGNTIYF.

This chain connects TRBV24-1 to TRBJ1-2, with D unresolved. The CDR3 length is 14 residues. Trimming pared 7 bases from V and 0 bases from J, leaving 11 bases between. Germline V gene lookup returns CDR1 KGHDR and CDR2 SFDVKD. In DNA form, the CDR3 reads TGTGCCACCAGCCGAGACGGAGCTAACTATGGCTACACCTTC. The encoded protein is CATSRDGANYGYTF.

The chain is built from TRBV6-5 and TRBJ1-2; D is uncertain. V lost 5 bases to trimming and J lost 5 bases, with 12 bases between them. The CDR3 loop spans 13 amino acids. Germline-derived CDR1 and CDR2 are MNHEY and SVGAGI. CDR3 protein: CASSRQAEYGYTF. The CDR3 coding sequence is TGTGCCAGCAGTCGTCAGGCAGAATATGGCTACACCTTC.

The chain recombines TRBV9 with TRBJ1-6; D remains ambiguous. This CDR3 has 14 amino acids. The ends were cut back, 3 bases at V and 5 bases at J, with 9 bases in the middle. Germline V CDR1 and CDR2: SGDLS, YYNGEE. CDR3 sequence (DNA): TGTGCCAGCAGCGCGGGAGTGAATAATTCACCCCTCCACTTT. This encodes CASSAGVNNSPLHF. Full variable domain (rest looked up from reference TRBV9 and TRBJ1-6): DSGVTQTPKHLITATGQRVTLRCSPRSGDLSVYWYQQSLDQGLQFLIQYYNGEERAKGNILERFSAQQFPDLHSELNLSSLELGDSALYFCASSAGVNNSPLHFGNGTRLTVT.

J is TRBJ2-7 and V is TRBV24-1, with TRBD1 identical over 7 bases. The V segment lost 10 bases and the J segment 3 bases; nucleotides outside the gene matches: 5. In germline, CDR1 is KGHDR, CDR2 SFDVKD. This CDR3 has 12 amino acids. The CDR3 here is CATAGGCYEQYV. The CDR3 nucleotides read TGTGCCACAGCAGGGGGTTGCTACGAGCAGTACGTC.

CDR3 loop: CASREWAGGMNTEAFF. For the CDR3, the DNA is TGTGCCAGCAGAGAGTGGGCAGGGGGCATGAACACTGAAGCTTTCTTT. J is TRBJ1-1 and V is TRBV5-6, with 8 bases matching TRBD1. Losses at the gene ends were 5 bases for V and 0 bases for J; bases not matched to a gene: 9. Germline CDR1 is SGHDT and CDR2 is YYEEEE. The CDR3 has 16 residues.

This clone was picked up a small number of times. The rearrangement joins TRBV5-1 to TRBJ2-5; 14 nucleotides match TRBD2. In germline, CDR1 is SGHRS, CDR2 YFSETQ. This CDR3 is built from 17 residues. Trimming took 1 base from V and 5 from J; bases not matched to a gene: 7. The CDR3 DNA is TGCGCCAGCAGCTTGCGACTAGCGGGGGGGCCCGGGGAGACCCAGTACTTC. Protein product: CASSLRLAGGPGETQYF. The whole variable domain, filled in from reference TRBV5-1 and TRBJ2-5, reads KAGVTQTPRYLIKTRGQQVTLSCSPISGHRSVSWYQQTPGQGLQFLFEYFSETQRNKGNFPGRFSGRQFSNSRSEMNVSTLELGDSALYLCASSLRLAGGPGETQYFGPGTRLLVL.

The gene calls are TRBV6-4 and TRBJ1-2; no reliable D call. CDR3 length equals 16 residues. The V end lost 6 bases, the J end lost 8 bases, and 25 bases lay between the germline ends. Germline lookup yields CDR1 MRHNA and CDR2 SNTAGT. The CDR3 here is CASSEEGGFWPGGYTF. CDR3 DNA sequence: TGTGCCAGCAGCGAAGAGGGTGGGTTTTGGCCGGGAGGCTACACCTTC.

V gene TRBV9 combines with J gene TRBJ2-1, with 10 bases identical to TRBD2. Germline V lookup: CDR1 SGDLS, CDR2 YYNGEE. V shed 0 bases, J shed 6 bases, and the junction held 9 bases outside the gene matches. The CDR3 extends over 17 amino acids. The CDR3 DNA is TGTGCCAGCAGCGTAGGTGGAGCGGGGGGGTCTATCAATGAGCAGTTCTTC. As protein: CASSVGGAGGSINEQFF.

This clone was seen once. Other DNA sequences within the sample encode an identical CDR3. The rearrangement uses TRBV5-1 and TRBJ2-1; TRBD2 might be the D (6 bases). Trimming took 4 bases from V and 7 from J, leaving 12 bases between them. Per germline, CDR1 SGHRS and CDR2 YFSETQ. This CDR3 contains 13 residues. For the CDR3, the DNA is TGCGCCAGCAGCCTGGCCGGGGGTAATGAGCAGTTCTTC. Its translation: CASSLAGGNEQFF.